The clone carrying this TCR beta chain occurred many times. CDR3-region Arm-PCR and iRepertoire HTBI primers produced the TCR beta libraries. TCRdb redid the calling of the multiplex PCR reads with MiXCR, one entry per CDR3 protein. The repertoire has hundreds of thousands of distinct CDR3 sequences, about 15% of them found once; the top ten carry more than 15%. As for time point: newly diagnosed GD, antithyroid drugs for less than 3 months. After RNA was extracted from PBMCs, the TCR library was made from it. The CDR3 contains 14 residues. The germline V and J ends were trimmed by 7 bases and 3 bases, with 13 bases remaining between them. Germline V CDR1 and CDR2: MDHEN, SYDVKM. This specimen comes from a study of regulatory T cells in long-lasting Graves disease. The same sample was also studied in work on T cells in Graves' hyperthyroidism and ophthalmopathy.

This receptor was obtained from a woman aged 25-40 years with Graves disease. This specimen was peripheral blood mononuclear cells (PBMCs), taken at new diagnosis, from a patient treated with antithyroid drugs. The V gene is TRBV28, the J gene TRBJ1-3; a weak D match, TRBD1 (5 bases). This CDR3 is CASTSLGVGNTIYF. DNA for the CDR3: TGTGCCAGCACCTCACTGGGGGTTGGAAACACCATATATTTT.